The next 17 T cell receptor beta chains were all read from a single sample in a study of cytomegalovirus exposure and HLA in healthy donors (dated by TCRdb to about 2017). Library preparation employed the immunoSEQ multiplex PCR assay. Not all clones reach the TCRdb copy of this immuneACCESS table, which keeps in-frame sequences only. Checked studies attribute under half of the gap to unresolved V genes and leave the rest unexplained. This sample gives tens of thousands of clones in total; approximately 95% of them show up just once. Around 0.69% of the sample is held by the ten biggest clonotypes. Sequencing was carried out using PBMCs. The receptors originated from a woman under 30 in good health and CMV-seronegative.

This chain uses TRBV27 with TRBJ1-6, with D perhaps TRBD1 (5 bases). Per the germline V gene, CDR1 is MNHEY and CDR2 is SMNVEV (reference sequence). The CDR3 consists of 14 residues. V lost 7 bases, J lost 13 bases, and 20 bases lay in between. The CDR3 DNA is TGTGCCAGCATGCGGGGCCCACAGAAACCGCCCCTCCACTTT. Amino acid sequence: CASMRGPQKPPLHF.

V is TRBV5-6 and J is TRBJ2-1; weak D call: TRBD2 (6 bases). Trimming cost V 2 bases and J 7 bases, with 13 bases left between them. The CDR3 loop spans 14 amino acids. Germline V gives CDR1 SGHDT, CDR2 YYEEEE. CDR3: CASSFLAEDNEQFF. The CDR3, as DNA: TGTGCCAGCAGCTTTTTAGCGGAGGATAATGAGCAGTTCTTC.

This sequence joins TRBV6-6 and TRBJ2-5; D perhaps matches TRBD1 (6 bases). V lost 6 bases to trimming and J lost 4 bases, with 15 bases between them. Germline CDR1 is MNHNY and CDR2 is SVGAGI (reference sequence). This CDR3 contains 14 residues. CDR3 amino acids: CASREHGTPETQYF. Here the CDR3 DNA reads TGTGCCAGCAGAGAACACGGGACACCAGAGACCCAGTACTTC.

The chain recombines TRBV10-2 with TRBJ1-5; D may be TRBD1 (6 bases). Trimming took 2 bases from V and 6 from J, leaving 11 bases between them. The CDR3 runs 14 residues. Germline V lookup: CDR1 WSHSY, CDR2 SAAADI. The CDR3 coding sequence is TGCGCCAGCAGTGAGACTGGGGGCGGTCAGCCCCAGCATTTT. Its protein product is CASSETGGGQPQHF.

The rearrangement links TRBV28 to TRBJ2-2; 9 nucleotides align to TRBD2. The trim removed 2 bases at V and 8 bases at J, leaving 9 bases unmatched. The CDR3 runs 16 residues. Germline CDR1 is MDHEN and CDR2 is SYDVKM. The CDR3 nucleotides read TGTGCCAGCAGTTTACCCGGTCTAGCGGGAACTGGGGAGCTGTTTTTT. It codes for CASSLPGLAGTGELFF.

The rearrangement links TRBV19 to TRBJ1-4; TRBD1 is a possible D gene (5 bases). V gave up 3 bases and J gave up 9 bases, with 8 bases separating them. This CDR3 region has 12 residues. Germline V gives CDR1 LNHDA, CDR2 SQIVND (reference sequence). This CDR3 is CASSIGGKKLFF. CDR3 DNA sequence: TGTGCCAGTAGTATTGGGGGGAAAAAACTGTTTTTT.

The chain joins TRBV4-3 to TRBJ2-5; 12 bases fit TRBD2. The CDR3 loop spans 18 amino acids. Germline assignment: CDR1 LGHNA and CDR2 YSLEER. V shed 1 base, J shed 0 bases, and the junction held 6 bases outside the gene matches. The CDR3 sequence is CASSQVPLAGGYQETQYF. CDR3 nucleotide sequence: TGCGCCAGCAGCCAAGTCCCTCTAGCGGGAGGGTACCAAGAGACCCAGTACTTC.

DNA for the CDR3: TGTGCCAGCAGCTCGGGACTAGCGGGGGCAGATACGCAGTATTTT. It yields the protein CASSSGLAGADTQYF. V usage is TRBV7-2 and J usage is TRBJ2-3, with 14 bases identical to TRBD2. V lost 4 bases and J lost 4; bases outside the gene matches: 1. Germline loops: CDR1 SGHTA, CDR2 FQGNSA. The length of the CDR3 is 15 residues.

V is TRBV28 and J is TRBJ1-3; TRBD1 aligns across 7 bases. The CDR3 sequence is 15 residues long. Looked up from germline, CDR1 is MDHEN and CDR2 is SYDVKM. V dropped 7 bases and J dropped 2; count of bases not matched to a gene: 8. As DNA, the CDR3 is TGTGCCAGCACTCAACAGGGGTTGGCTGGAAACACCATATATTTT. This translates into CASTQQGLAGNTIYF.

V is TRBV29-1 and J is TRBJ2-3; 8 nucleotides align to TRBD1. The CDR3 covers 14 residues. Germline loops: CDR1 SQVTM, CDR2 ANQGSEA. The V gene end was trimmed by 6 bases and the J gene end by 0 bases; junction bases not matched to a gene: 5. This chain's CDR3 is CSVKQGDSTDTQYF. The CDR3 nucleotides read TGCAGCGTGAAACAGGGGGATAGCACAGATACGCAGTATTTT.

The chain is built from TRBV11-2 and TRBJ1-4; weak D call: TRBD1 (5 bases). This CDR3 is built from 12 residues. The ends were cut back, 3 bases at V and 12 bases at J, with 11 bases in the middle. The germline V gene has CDR1 SGHAT and CDR2 FQNNGV. In DNA, the CDR3 is TGTGCCAGCAGCTTCATCCCCAGGGAACTGTTTTTT. Translated: CASSFIPRELFF.

This chain connects TRBV5-1 to TRBJ2-5; D might be TRBD2 (6 bases). This CDR3 is built from 13 residues. The germline V gene encodes CDR1 SGHRS and CDR2 YFSETQ. Between the trimmed V and J ends, which lost 4 bases and 3 bases, there was a span of 10 bases. The CDR3 reads CASSGGLKETQYF. The CDR3 DNA reads TGCGCCAGCAGCGGGGGACTTAAAGAGACCCAGTACTTC.

The V gene is TRBV6-5, the J gene TRBJ2-2, with D tentatively TRBD2 (7 bases). Germline CDR1 reads MNHEY; CDR2 reads SVGAGI. V shed 5 bases and J shed 1 base, with 11 bases lying between them. The CDR3 totals 15 residues. The CDR3 nucleotides are TGTGCCAGCAGTGGAGGGGGGGGGAACACCGGGGAGCTGTTTTTT. Translation gives CASSGGGGNTGELFF.

The rearrangement uses TRBV6-6 and TRBJ2-1; 8 positions agree with TRBD2. CDR3 length equals 15 residues. V lost 6 bases and J lost 8; bases outside the gene matches: 12. Germline V gene lookup returns CDR1 MNHNY and CDR2 SVGAGI (reference sequence). The CDR3 region has the DNA TGTGCCAGCAGCCGACCGGGACTAGAACTCCATGAGCAGTTCTTC. Encoded protein: CASSRPGLELHEQFF.

The chain recombines TRBV6-5 with TRBJ1-5; weak D call: TRBD1 (5 bases). Per the germline V gene, CDR1 is MNHEY and CDR2 is SVGAGI. V was shortened by 4 bases and J by 7 bases, with 11 bases between the two germline ends. CDR3 length: 13 amino acids. Written as DNA, the CDR3 is TGTGCCAGCAGTTTTGGGGGGAGCCAGCCCCAGCATTTT. It yields the protein CASSFGGSQPQHF.

The chain is built from TRBV27 and TRBJ2-1; 9 nucleotides agree with TRBD2. From germline, CDR1 is MNHEY and CDR2 SMNVEV (reference sequence). The CDR3 sequence is 18 residues long. V dropped 2 bases and J dropped 0; count of bases not matched to a gene: 8. The CDR3 spells CASSLAGGVPYSYNEQFF. DNA of the CDR3: TGTGCCAGCAGTTTAGCGGGGGGGGTCCCCTACTCCTACAATGAGCAGTTCTTC.

The chain employs TRBV18 and TRBJ1-5; D may be TRBD1 (6 bases). The CDR3 consists of 16 residues. Trimming removed 1 base from V and 7 bases from J, with 17 bases in between. Germline values: CDR1 KGHSH, CDR2 LQKENI. CDR3 sequence reads: CASSPRGGQVGQPQHF. In DNA, the CDR3 is TGTGCCAGCTCACCACGCGGGGGGCAAGTGGGACAGCCCCAGCATTTT.